This T cell receptor (beta chain) was obtained from a study of identical twins. Study-wide findings and caveats: Models predicted too little out-of-frame TCR alpha sharing in monozygotic twins.

TCRdb reanalysed the 5' RACE reads using MiXCR and keeps one entry per CDR3 protein. The data contain about 690,000 distinct CDR3 sequences, approximately 6.1% of them seen just once; the ten biggest clones take up roughly 2%. The length of the CDR3 is 16 residues. CDR1 is LGHDT and CDR2 is YNNKEL in the germline V gene (reference sequence). J gave up 7 bases and V 4 bases, and 10 bases lay outside the gene matches. This clonotype appeared a single time. Its antigen is unidentified. V and J are TRBV3-1 and TRBJ2-1; 10 bases are shared with TRBD2. Sequenced input: naive T cells sorted from blood. The TCR was taken from a young man in good health. The CDR3 DNA sequence: TGTGCCAGCAGCCCACTCCAGCGGGAGGGCCGAAATGAGCAGTTCTTC. Translating gives CASSPLQREGRNEQFF.